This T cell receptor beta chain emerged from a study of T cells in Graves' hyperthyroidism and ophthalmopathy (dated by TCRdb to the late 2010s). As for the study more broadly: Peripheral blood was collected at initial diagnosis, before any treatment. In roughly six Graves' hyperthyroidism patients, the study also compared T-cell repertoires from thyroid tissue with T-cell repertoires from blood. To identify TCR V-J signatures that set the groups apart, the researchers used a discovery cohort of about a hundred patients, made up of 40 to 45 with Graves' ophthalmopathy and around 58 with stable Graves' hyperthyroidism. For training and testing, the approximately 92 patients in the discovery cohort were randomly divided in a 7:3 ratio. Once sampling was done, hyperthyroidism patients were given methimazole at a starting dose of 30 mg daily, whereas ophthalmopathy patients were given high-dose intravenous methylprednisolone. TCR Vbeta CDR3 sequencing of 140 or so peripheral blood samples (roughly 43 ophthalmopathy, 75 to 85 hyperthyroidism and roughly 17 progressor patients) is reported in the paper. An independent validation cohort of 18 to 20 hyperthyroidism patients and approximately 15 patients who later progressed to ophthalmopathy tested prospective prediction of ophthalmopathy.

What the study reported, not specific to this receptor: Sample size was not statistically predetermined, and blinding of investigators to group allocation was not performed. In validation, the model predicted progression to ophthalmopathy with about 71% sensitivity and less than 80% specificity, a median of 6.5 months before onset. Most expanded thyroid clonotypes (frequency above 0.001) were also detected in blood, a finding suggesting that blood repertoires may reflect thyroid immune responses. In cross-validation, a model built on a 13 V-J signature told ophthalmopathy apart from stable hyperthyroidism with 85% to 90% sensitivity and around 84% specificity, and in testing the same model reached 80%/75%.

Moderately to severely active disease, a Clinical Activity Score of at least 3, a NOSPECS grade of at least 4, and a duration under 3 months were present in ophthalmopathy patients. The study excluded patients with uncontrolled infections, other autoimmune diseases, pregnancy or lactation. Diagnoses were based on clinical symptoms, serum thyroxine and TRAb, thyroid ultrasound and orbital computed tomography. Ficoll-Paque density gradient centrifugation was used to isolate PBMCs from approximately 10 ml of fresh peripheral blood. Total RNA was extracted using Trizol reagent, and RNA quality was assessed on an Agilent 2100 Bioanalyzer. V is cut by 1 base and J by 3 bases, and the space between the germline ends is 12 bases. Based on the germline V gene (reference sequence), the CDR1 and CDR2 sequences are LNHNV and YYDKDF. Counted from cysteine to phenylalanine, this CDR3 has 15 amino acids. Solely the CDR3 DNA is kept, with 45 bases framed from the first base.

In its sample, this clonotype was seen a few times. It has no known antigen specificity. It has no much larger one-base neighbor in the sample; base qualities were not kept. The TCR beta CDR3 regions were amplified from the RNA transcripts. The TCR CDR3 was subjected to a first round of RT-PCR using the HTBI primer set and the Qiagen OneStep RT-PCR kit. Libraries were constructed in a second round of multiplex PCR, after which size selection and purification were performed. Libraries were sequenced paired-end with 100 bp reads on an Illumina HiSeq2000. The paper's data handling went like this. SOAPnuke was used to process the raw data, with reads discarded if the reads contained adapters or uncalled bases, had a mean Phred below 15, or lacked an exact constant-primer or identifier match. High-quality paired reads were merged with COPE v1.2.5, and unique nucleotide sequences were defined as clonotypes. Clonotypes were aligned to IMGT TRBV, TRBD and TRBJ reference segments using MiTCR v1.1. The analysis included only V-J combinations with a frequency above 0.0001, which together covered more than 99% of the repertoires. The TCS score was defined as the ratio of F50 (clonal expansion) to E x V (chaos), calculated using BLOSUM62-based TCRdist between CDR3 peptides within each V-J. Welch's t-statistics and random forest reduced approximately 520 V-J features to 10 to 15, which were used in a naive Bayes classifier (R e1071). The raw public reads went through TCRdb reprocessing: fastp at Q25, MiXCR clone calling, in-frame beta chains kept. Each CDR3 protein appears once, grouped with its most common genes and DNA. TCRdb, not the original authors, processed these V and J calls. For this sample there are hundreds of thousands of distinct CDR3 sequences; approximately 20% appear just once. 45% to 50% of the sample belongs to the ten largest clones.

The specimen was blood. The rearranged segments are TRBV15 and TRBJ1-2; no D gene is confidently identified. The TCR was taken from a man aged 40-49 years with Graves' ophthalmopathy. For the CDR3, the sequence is CATSRGPGRDYGYTF. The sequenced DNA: TGTGCCACCAGCAGAGGCCCGGGTAGGGACTATGGCTACACCTTC. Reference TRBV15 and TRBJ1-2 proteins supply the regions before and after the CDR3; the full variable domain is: DAMVIQNPRYQVTQFGKPVTLSCSQTLNHNVMYWYQQKSSQAPKLLFHYYDKDFNNEADTPDNFQSRRPNTSFCFLDIRSPGLGDTAMYLCATSRGPGRDYGYTFGSGTRLTVV.